This TCR beta chain was sequenced during a study of shared clonotypes between healthy human individuals. The study's findings and limits: Sequencing depth was a factor that was expected to affect clonotype sharing among donors. In a few donors, around 5% of naive CD4 clonotypes appeared in common.

Only CD45RO-negative cells positively selected for CCR7 counted as naive CD8 cells, so terminally differentiated effector memory CD45RA+ cells were excluded. The study enrolled healthy HIV-negative adults without recent acute infections or vaccinations as donors. The CDR3 runs 14 residues. V was clipped by 5 bases and J by 2 bases; unmatched bases: 6. The germline V gene encodes CDR1 SQVTM and CDR2 ANQGSEA. About this clone itself: Its cognate antigen is unknown.

It was across several immunoSEQ plates that each subset's genomic DNA was evenly split. Profiling relied on immunoSEQ multiplex PCR, and the TCRdb table lists in-frame clones only, not all of them. The sample holds around 610,000 clones, 95% to 97% seen once. The clonotype was recovered from a woman aged 30 to 39 in good health. This sequence joins TRBV29-1 and TRBJ2-1; 7 nucleotides agree with TRBD2. Sequenced: naive CD8+ T cells sorted from blood. The DNA of the CDR3 is TGCAGCGTTACGGTGCGGGAGACCTACAATGAGCAGTTCTTC. Protein: CSVTVRETYNEQFF.